This passage covers 11 T cell receptor beta chains from one sample sequenced in a study of CD8 T cells in Susac syndrome. Random hexamers were used to reverse transcribe an amount of roughly 0.5 to 1 ug RNA. TCRdb re-derived calls from the immunoSEQ multiplex PCR reads in MiXCR, one entry per CDR3 protein. Among 70,000 to 100,000 distinct CDR3 sequences listed, 85% to 95% were seen once. The material sequenced was CD8+ T cells from PBMCs. The receptors shown here come from a human donor in good health.

This clonotype was observed a handful of times. The chain couples TRBV19 to TRBJ2-1; 10 bases line up with TRBD2. Germline-derived CDR1 and CDR2 are LNHDA and SQIVND (reference sequence). There are 15 residues in the CDR3. The V gene end was trimmed by 1 base and the J gene end by 6 bases; junction bases not matched to a gene: 3. The CDR3 nucleotides are TGTGCCAGTAGTATAGGCGCTAGCGGGGGCAATGAGCAGTTCTTC. Its translation: CASSIGASGGNEQFF.

The chain employs TRBV15 and TRBJ2-1; TRBD1 agrees at 7 bases. With V trimmed by 1 base and J by 3 bases, 3 bases remained unmatched. The CDR3 has 15 amino acids. Germline V gene data show CDR1 as LNHNV and CDR2 as YYDKDF (reference sequence). CDR3 protein: CATSRGQGNYNEQFF. For the CDR3, the DNA is TGTGCCACCAGCAGAGGACAGGGAAACTACAATGAGCAGTTCTTC.

J is TRBJ1-1 and V is TRBV6-5; D is ambiguous. The CDR3 spans 13 residues. The germline CDR1 and CDR2 sequences are MNHEY and SVGAGI. Trimming took 3 bases from V and 1 from J, leaving 6 bases between them. The chain's CDR3 is CASSYQKNTEAFF. CDR3 DNA sequence: TGTGCCAGCAGTTATCAGAAGAACACTGAAGCTTTCTTT.

CDR3 DNA sequence: TGTGCCAGCAGCTCCGGGTATACGGAAGTCTACAATGAGCAGTTCTTC. Translation: CASSSGYTEVYNEQFF. This chain joins TRBV13 and TRBJ2-1; D unresolved. The CDR3 loop spans 16 amino acids. Germline values: CDR1 PRHDT, CDR2 FYEKMQ (reference sequence). The V gene lost 4 bases and the J gene lost 3 bases, with 16 bases spanning the gap.

The chain combines TRBV9 with TRBJ2-1; TRBD1 or TRBD2 may be the D gene (6 bases each). Trimming removed 5 bases from V and 8 bases from J, with 17 bases in between. CDR3 length: 14 amino acids. Germline CDR1 and CDR2: SGDLS and YYNGEE. CDR3 in DNA: TGTGCCAGCAGGGCGAGGGGGGCCTCCGATGAGCAGTTCTTC. Translated: CASRARGASDEQFF.

The J gene is TRBJ2-5, the V gene TRBV5-1; the D gene is possibly TRBD2 (6 bases). The CDR3 runs 15 residues. With 4 bases removed from V and 3 bases from J, the gap between germline ends came to 16 bases. The germline gives CDR1 SGHRS, CDR2 YFSETQ. CDR3 region: CASSPNRGGEETQYF. The CDR3 bases are TGCGCCAGCAGCCCAAACAGAGGCGGGGAAGAGACCCAGTACTTC. Complete variable domain (other parts from reference TRBV5-1 and TRBJ2-5): KAGVTQTPRYLIKTRGQQVTLSCSPISGHRSVSWYQQTPGQGLQFLFEYFSETQRNKGNFPGRFSGRQFSNSRSEMNVSTLELGDSALYLCASSPNRGGEETQYFGPGTRLLVL.

The chain has TRBV7-3 and TRBJ2-2; no firm D call. V was clipped by 2 bases and J by 4 bases, with 8 bases between them. From germline, CDR1 is SGHTA and CDR2 FQGTGA. The CDR3 contains 14 residues. The CDR3 is CASSLVGRTGELFF. DNA for the CDR3: TGTGCCAGCAGCTTAGTCGGCCGCACCGGGGAGCTGTTTTTT.

J is TRBJ2-3 and V is TRBV7-9, with D tentatively TRBD2 (5 bases). The V end was cut by 2 bases, the J end by 3 bases, with 9 bases between. The CDR3 extends over 14 amino acids. The germline CDR1 and CDR2 sequences are SEHNR and FQNEAQ (reference sequence). The CDR3 bases are TGTGCCAGCAGCTTAAGAGGGCTGACAGATACGCAGTATTTT. It specifies CASSLRGLTDTQYF. The whole variable domain, remainder taken from reference TRBV7-9 and TRBJ2-3, is DTGVSQNPRHKITKRGQNVTFRCDPISEHNRLYWYRQTLGQGPEFLTYFQNEAQLEKSRLLSDRFSAERPKGSFSTLEIQRTEQGDSAMYLCASSLRGLTDTQYFGPGTRLTVL.

This clonotype was seen just once. This chain uses TRBV7-9 with TRBJ2-7; D might be TRBD2 (6 bases). Germline V CDR1 and CDR2: SEHNR, FQNEAQ (reference sequence). V lost 5 bases and J lost 7, with 15 bases in between. This CDR3 is built from 13 residues. CDR3: CASSLGTPGEQYF. CDR3 DNA sequence: TGTGCCAGCAGCCTCGGGACTCCCGGGGAGCAGTACTTC.

The chain uses TRBV7-6 and TRBJ1-3, with 9 bases aligning to TRBD1. Germline CDR1 SGHVS, CDR2 FNYEAQ. Trimming removed 4 bases from V and 3 bases from J; junction bases left unmatched: 7. This CDR3 spans 16 amino acids. In nucleotides, the CDR3 is TGTGCCAGCAGCTCATACAGGGGGCCGAGTGGAAACACCATATATTTT. Its protein product is CASSSYRGPSGNTIYF.

This clonotype occurred once. The chain joins TRBV15 to TRBJ1-5; a possible D gene is TRBD1 (6 bases). Trimming removed 0 bases at V and 9 bases at J, with 15 bases between. Germline assignment: CDR1 LNHNV and CDR2 YYDKDF (reference sequence). The CDR3 runs 15 residues. The CDR3 here is CATSRESGANWPQHF. CDR3 coding DNA: TGTGCCACCAGCAGAGAATCGGGGGCTAATTGGCCCCAGCATTTT.